The 27 T cell receptor beta chains given below trace back to one sample, sequenced in a study of identical twins (dated by TCRdb to about 2016). Receptor libraries were prepared by 5' RACE. The sequencer was an Illumina HiSeq 2000. TCRdb trimmed public reads at Q25 via fastp, called clones via MiXCR and kept in-frame beta chains. Identical CDR3 protein sequences are pooled into one entry, listed with their most common genes and DNA. This sample gives around 570,000 distinct CDR3 sequences in total; over 8.5% of them show up just once. The ten largest clones represent 2.5% to 3.5% of the sample. The same sample was also used in a study of yellow fever vaccine responses in identical twins.

Material: PBMCs. These receptors all come from a woman aged 18-29 years in good health.

This clonotype was counted ten times or more. This chain connects TRBV4-2 to TRBJ2-2; 7 bases fit TRBD1. The CDR3 is made up of 19 amino acids. Germline V CDR1 and CDR2: LGHNA, YNFKEQ. The V and J ends lost 0 bases and 0 bases, in that order; junction bases with no gene match: 10. The CDR3 here is CASSQDSPSGTANTGELFF. In nucleotides, the CDR3 is TGTGCCAGCAGCCAAGATTCACCGTCCGGGACAGCGAACACCGGGGAGCTGTTTTTT.

The rearrangement uses TRBV20-1 and TRBJ2-7; D might be TRBD1 (6 bases). V dropped 0 bases and J dropped 1 base, with 13 bases sitting between them. The CDR3 has 15 amino acids. Per germline, CDR1 DFQATT and CDR2 SNEGSKA (reference sequence). The CDR3 region is CSARDQGSPSYEQYF. The CDR3 nucleotides are TGCAGTGCTAGAGACCAGGGGAGCCCATCCTACGAGCAGTACTTC.

V usage is TRBV6-2 or TRBV6-3 and J usage is TRBJ2-5; D uncertain. This CDR3 has 16 amino acids. Germline V gene data show CDR1 as MNHEY and CDR2 as SVGEGT. The V gene lost 2 bases and the J gene lost 2 bases, with 15 bases spanning the gap. CDR3 DNA: TGTGCCAGCAGTTACGCCAGGCGTCTCGCACAAGAGACCCAGTACTTC. Translating gives CASSYARRLAQETQYF.

This sequence joins TRBV29-1 and TRBJ2-2; D is unclear. The CDR3 has 12 amino acids. V lost 7 bases, J lost 7 bases, and 13 bases lay in between. Germline values: CDR1 SQVTM, CDR2 ANQGSEA. CDR3 in amino acids: CSAEENVGELFF. In nucleotides, the CDR3 is TGCAGCGCCGAGGAGAATGTCGGGGAGCTGTTTTTT.

The chain employs TRBV10-1 and TRBJ1-2, with 7 bases matching TRBD1. Trimming cost V 4 bases and J 4 bases; bases outside gene matches: 3. CDR1 is WNHNN, CDR2 SYGVQD, per germline (reference sequence). The CDR3 loop spans 13 amino acids. The CDR3 sequence: CASSAGQTYGYTF. Here the CDR3 DNA reads TGCGCCAGCAGTGCGGGACAGACCTATGGCTACACCTTC.

The chain employs TRBV18 and TRBJ2-3, with 7 nucleotides matching TRBD1. There are 16 residues in the CDR3. CDR1 and CDR2 (germline): KGHSH, LQKENI. V trimming: 0 bases; J trimming: 2 bases; junction bases outside the gene matches: 5. CDR3 in DNA: TGTGCCAGCTCACCACCGAGGGACAGCTTCACAGATACGCAGTATTTT. Its protein is CASSPPRDSFTDTQYF.

This clonotype showed up many times. In DNA form, the CDR3 reads TGTGCCAGCAAAAGAAAACCCAGGGTATCCTACGAGCAGTACTTC. Translated: CASKRKPRVSYEQYF. V is TRBV28 and J is TRBJ2-7, with TRBD1 as a possible D gene (5 bases). The V gene's germline CDR1 is MDHEN and CDR2 SYDVKM. The CDR3 spans 15 residues. V was pared by 7 bases and J by 1 base, with 17 bases between.

The CDR3 bases are TGTGCCAGCAGTTTAGGCCAGGGCGATGAAAAACTGTTTTTT. Protein: CASSLGQGDEKLFF. The chain employs TRBV12-3 or TRBV12-4 and TRBJ1-4; tentatively, D is TRBD1 (5 bases). Trimming took off 1 base at V and 6 bases at J, with 9 bases between the two ends. The CDR3 is 14 residues long.

This clonotype was detected many times. The CDR3 nucleotides are TGCGCCAGCAGCTCTGGGGACTCCTACAATGAGCAGTTCTTC. It specifies CASSSGDSYNEQFF. V and J are TRBV5-1 and TRBJ2-1, with no clear D. The CDR3 runs to 14 residues. Deletions cut 3 bases from V and 0 bases from J, with 7 bases between. CDR1 is SGHRS and CDR2 is YFSETQ in the germline V gene.

This clonotype was seen only a few times. The chain employs TRBV11-2 and TRBJ2-4; D could derive from TRBD1 or TRBD2 (5 bases each). Germline V gene sequence: CDR1 SGHAT, CDR2 FQNNGV. This CDR3 spans 15 amino acids. The germline V and J ends were trimmed by 6 bases and 6 bases, with 18 bases remaining between them. DNA for the CDR3: TGTGCCAGCAGACCCTGGGGGAGCTCCACAAACATTCAGTACTTC. Protein: CASRPWGSSTNIQYF. The full variable domain, rest sourced from reference TRBV11-2 and TRBJ2-4, is EAGVAQSPRYKIIEKRQSVAFWCNPISGHATLYWYQQILGQGPKLLIQFQNNGVVDDSQLPKDRFSAERLKGVDSTLKIQPAKLEDSAVYLCASRPWGSSTNIQYFGAGTRLSVL.

This clonotype has just a few counts. V is TRBV5-1 and J is TRBJ2-1, with 7 bases that match TRBD2. The CDR3 contains 15 residues. In germline, CDR1 is SGHRS, CDR2 YFSETQ. J lost 4 bases, V lost 0 bases, and 4 bases had no gene match. This chain's CDR3 is CASSLAASGYNEQFF. DNA for the CDR3: TGCGCCAGCAGCTTGGCAGCTAGCGGTTACAATGAGCAGTTCTTC.

The chain employs TRBV27 and TRBJ2-7, with 7 nucleotides matching TRBD1. The CDR3 contains 15 residues. Losses at the gene ends were 5 bases for V and 3 bases for J; bases not matched to a gene: 10. In germline, CDR1 is MNHEY, CDR2 SMNVEV (reference sequence). CDR3 bases: TGTGCCAGCAGTCCCTCACAGGGGACGGTCTACGAGCAGTACTTC. Translating it yields CASSPSQGTVYEQYF.

V gene TRBV29-1 combines with J gene TRBJ2-1, with 9 nucleotides matching TRBD1. CDR1 SQVTM and CDR2 ANQGSEA come from the germline V gene. J lost 7 bases, V lost 7 bases, and 8 bases had no gene match. The CDR3 is 13 amino acids. Written as DNA, the CDR3 is TGCAGCGCGCGGAGACAGGGGGTAAATGAGCAGTTCTTC. Amino acids: CSARRQGVNEQFF.

The chain combines TRBV20-1 with TRBJ2-1; 10 positions match TRBD2. The germline gives CDR1 DFQATT, CDR2 SNEGSKA (reference sequence). Trimming took 0 bases from V and 13 from J; bases not matched to a gene: 12. There are 15 residues in the CDR3. The CDR3 bases are TGCAGTGCTAGAGATCGGCTAGCGGGGGCGCGAGTTCAGTTCTTC. Its protein product is CSARDRLAGARVQFF.

The chain uses TRBV6-2 or TRBV6-3 and TRBJ1-2; D might be TRBD1 (6 bases). Trimming removed 6 bases from V and 3 bases from J, with 17 bases in between. The CDR3 is 15 residues long. Germline-derived CDR1 and CDR2 are MNHEY and SVGEGT. The chain's CDR3 is CASRPHGGGHYGYTF. The CDR3 nucleotides are TGTGCCAGCAGACCCCATGGGGGGGGCCACTATGGCTACACCTTC.

In this sample, this clonotype turned up a few times. The V and J genes are TRBV12-3 or TRBV12-4 and TRBJ1-4; weak D call: TRBD1 (5 bases). V lost 7 bases to trimming and J lost 5 bases, with 14 bases between them. This CDR3 has 14 residues. The CDR3 reads CASTKTVTNEKLFF. Here the CDR3 DNA reads TGTGCCAGCACCAAGACAGTGACAAATGAAAAACTGTTTTTT.

This clonotype was detected a few times. The rearrangement links TRBV6-5 to TRBJ1-1, with D perhaps TRBD1 (6 bases). Germline assignment: CDR1 MNHEY and CDR2 SVGAGI. V lost 6 bases, J lost 9 bases, and 11 bases lay in between. This CDR3 has 11 residues. Here the CDR3 DNA reads TGTGCCAGCAGGGCAGGACAGAAAGCTTTCTTT. This translates into CASRAGQKAFF.

CDR3 in amino acids: CASSFRAGTGELFF. CDR3 coding DNA: TGTGCCAGCTCGTTTCGGGCGGGCACCGGGGAGCTGTTTTTT. The chain recombines TRBV28 with TRBJ2-2, with D tentatively TRBD2 (5 bases). Looked up from germline, CDR1 is MDHEN and CDR2 is SYDVKM. This CDR3 has 14 amino acids. The V end was cut by 8 bases, the J end by 4 bases, with 14 bases between.

This clonotype was counted only a few times. The chain is built from TRBV10-2 and TRBJ2-3, with 9 bases lining up with TRBD1. With 9 bases clipped from V and 3 bases from J, the junction kept 4 bases outside the gene matches. The CDR3 runs to 13 residues. Germline V gives CDR1 WSHSY, CDR2 SAAADI. The CDR3 DNA is TGCGCCAGTGGGACAGGGCGAACAGATACGCAGTATTTT. Its protein is CASGTGRTDTQYF.

A few counts support this clonotype. The J gene is TRBJ2-7, the V gene TRBV7-9; 12 nucleotides align to TRBD2. This CDR3 region has 15 residues. Trimming at V came to 5 bases and at J to 4 bases, leaving 6 bases not matched to a gene. Germline loops: CDR1 SEHNR, CDR2 FQNEAQ (reference sequence). The CDR3 spells CASSETSGSPYEQYF. The CDR3 DNA reads TGTGCCAGCAGCGAGACTAGCGGGAGTCCGTACGAGCAGTACTTC.

The chain employs TRBV5-1 and TRBJ1-4; the D gene is possibly TRBD1 (6 bases). Trimming left V 0 bases short and J 5 bases short, with 14 bases between. The germline V gene encodes CDR1 SGHRS and CDR2 YFSETQ. The CDR3 has 16 residues. The CDR3 region is CASSLGTGKGNEKLFF. In DNA, the CDR3 is TGCGCCAGCAGCTTGGGAACAGGGAAGGGCAATGAAAAACTGTTTTTT.

This clonotype was seen a handful of times. The rearrangement links TRBV27 to TRBJ2-7, with D perhaps matching TRBD2 (7 bases). V was pared by 3 bases and J by 4 bases, with 16 bases between. This CDR3 has 15 residues. Germline values: CDR1 MNHEY, CDR2 SMNVEV (reference sequence). The CDR3 region is CASSLRGLARYEQYF. CDR3 bases: TGTGCCAGCAGTTTGCGGGGGCTAGCTCGTTACGAGCAGTACTTC.

This clonotype has more than one count but fewer than ten. The J gene is TRBJ2-7, the V gene TRBV20-1; 10 bases are shared with TRBD1. V shed 5 bases and J 2 bases; nucleotides not matched to a gene: 9. Germline-derived CDR1 and CDR2 are DFQATT and SNEGSKA (reference sequence). The CDR3 runs 15 residues. DNA for the CDR3: TGCAGTGCTCCGTCACTGACAGGGGGCGCCTACGAGCAGTACTTC. Its protein product is CSAPSLTGGAYEQYF.

This clonotype occurred a few times. The chain links TRBV20-1 to TRBJ2-7, with TRBD2 identical over 8 bases. J lost 3 bases, V lost 6 bases, and 7 bases had no gene match. This CDR3 is built from 13 residues. CDR1 DFQATT and CDR2 SNEGSKA come from the germline V gene (reference sequence). The CDR3: CSAIKGLDYEQYF. CDR3 DNA sequence: TGCAGTGCGATAAAGGGACTAGACTACGAGCAGTACTTC.

In its sample, this clonotype was seen many times. The gene calls are TRBV10-2 and TRBJ2-4; D possibly matches TRBD1 or TRBD2 (5 bases each). This CDR3 is 13 amino acids long. Germline lookup yields CDR1 WSHSY and CDR2 SAAADI. Trimming left V 6 bases short and J 5 bases short, with 11 bases between. The CDR3 reads CASRRDPQNIQYF. DNA for the CDR3: TGCGCCAGCAGGAGGGACCCCCAAAACATTCAGTACTTC.

This clonotype was seen many times. J is TRBJ2-3 and V is TRBV12-3 or TRBV12-4, with unresolved D. V lost 7 bases, J lost 2 bases, and 19 bases lay in between. CDR3 length equals 16 residues. The CDR3 spells CASIHRPWLHTDTQYF. CDR3 nucleotide sequence: TGTGCCAGCATACATCGACCGTGGCTTCACACAGATACGCAGTATTTT.

This clonotype was picked up many times. This chain uses TRBV20-1 with TRBJ2-3; 10 bases are a match to TRBD2. V shed 0 bases, J shed 3 bases, and the junction held 6 bases outside the gene matches. Germline loops: CDR1 DFQATT, CDR2 SNEGSKA (reference sequence). The CDR3 is 16 residues long. CDR3 protein: CSARDPLAGVTDTQYF. As DNA, the CDR3 is TGCAGTGCTAGAGACCCCCTAGCGGGGGTGACAGATACGCAGTATTTT.